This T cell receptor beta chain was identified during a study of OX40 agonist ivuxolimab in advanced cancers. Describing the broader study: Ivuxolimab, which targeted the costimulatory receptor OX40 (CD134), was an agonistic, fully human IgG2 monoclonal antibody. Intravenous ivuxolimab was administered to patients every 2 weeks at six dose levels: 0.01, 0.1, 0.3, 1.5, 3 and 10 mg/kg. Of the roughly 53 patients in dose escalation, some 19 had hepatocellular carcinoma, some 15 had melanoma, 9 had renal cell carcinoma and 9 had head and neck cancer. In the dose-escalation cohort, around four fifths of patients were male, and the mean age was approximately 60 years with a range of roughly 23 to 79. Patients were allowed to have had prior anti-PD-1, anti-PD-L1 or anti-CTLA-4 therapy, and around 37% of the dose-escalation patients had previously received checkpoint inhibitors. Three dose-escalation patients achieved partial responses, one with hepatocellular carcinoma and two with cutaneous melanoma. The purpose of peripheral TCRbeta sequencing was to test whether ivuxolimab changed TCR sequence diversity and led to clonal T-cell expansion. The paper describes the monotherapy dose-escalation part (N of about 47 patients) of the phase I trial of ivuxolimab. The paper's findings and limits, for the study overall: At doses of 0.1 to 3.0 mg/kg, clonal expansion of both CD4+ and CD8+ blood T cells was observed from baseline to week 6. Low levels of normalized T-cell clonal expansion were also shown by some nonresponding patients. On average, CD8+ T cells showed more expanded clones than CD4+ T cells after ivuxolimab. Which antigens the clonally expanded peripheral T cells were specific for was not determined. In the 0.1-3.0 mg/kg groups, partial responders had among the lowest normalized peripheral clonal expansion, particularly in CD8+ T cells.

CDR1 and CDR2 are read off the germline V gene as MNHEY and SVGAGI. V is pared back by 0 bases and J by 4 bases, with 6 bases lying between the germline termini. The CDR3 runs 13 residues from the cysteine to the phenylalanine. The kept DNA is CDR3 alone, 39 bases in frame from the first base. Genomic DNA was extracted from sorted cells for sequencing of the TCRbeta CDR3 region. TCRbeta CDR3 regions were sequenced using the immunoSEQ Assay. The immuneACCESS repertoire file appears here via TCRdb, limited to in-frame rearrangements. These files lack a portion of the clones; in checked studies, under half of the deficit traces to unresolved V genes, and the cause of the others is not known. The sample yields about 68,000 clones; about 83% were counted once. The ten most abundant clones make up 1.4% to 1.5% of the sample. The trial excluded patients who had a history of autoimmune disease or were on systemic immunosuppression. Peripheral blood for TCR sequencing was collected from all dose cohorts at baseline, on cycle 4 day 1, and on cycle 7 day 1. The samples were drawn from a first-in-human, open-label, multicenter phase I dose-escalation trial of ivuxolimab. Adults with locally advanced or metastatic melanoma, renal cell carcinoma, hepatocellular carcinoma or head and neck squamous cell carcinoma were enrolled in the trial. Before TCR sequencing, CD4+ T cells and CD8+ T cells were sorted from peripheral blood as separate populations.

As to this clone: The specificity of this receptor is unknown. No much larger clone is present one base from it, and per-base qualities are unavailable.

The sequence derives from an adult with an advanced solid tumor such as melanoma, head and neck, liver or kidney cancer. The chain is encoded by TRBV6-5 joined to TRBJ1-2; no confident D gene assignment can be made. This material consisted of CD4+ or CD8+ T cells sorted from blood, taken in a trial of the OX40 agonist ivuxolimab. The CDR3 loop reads CASSYSGSYGYTF. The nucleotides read TGTGCCAGCAGTTACTCGGGGAGCTATGGCTACACCTTC.